Following are 20 T cell receptor beta chains from one sample sequenced in a study of blood T cell repertoires in COVID-19 (dated by TCRdb to the early 2020s). Library creation used the immunoSEQ multiplex PCR assay. TCRdb re-hosts the immuneACCESS table, in-frame sequences only. Its copies lack some clones; in the studies checked, an unresolved V gene accounts for under half of them, and the cause for the rest is not known. The sample has about 350,000 clones on record, almost 90% of them singletons. Approximately 0.97% of the sample goes to the ten largest clones. The specimen sequenced was PBMCs or T cells enriched from blood (not recorded which). The receptor source for this set is a woman younger than 45 who had been exposed to COVID-19.

J is TRBJ1-6 and V is TRBV25-1, with D unclear. The V end was cut by 5 bases, the J end by 5 bases, with 10 bases between. The CDR3 is 14 residues long. The germline CDR1 and CDR2 sequences are MGHDK and SYGVNS. Here the CDR3 reads CASSRGQNNSPLHF. The CDR3 region has the DNA TGTGCCAGCAGTCGGGGTCAGAATAATTCACCCCTCCACTTT.

The V gene is TRBV7-9, the J gene TRBJ2-1; D gene uncertain. The CDR3 loop spans 15 amino acids. Germline V gene sequence: CDR1 SEHNR, CDR2 FQNEAQ (reference sequence). V lost 5 bases and J 0 bases, leaving 11 bases between the germline ends. The CDR3: CASSPSESSYNEQFF. The CDR3 nucleotides are TGTGCCAGCAGCCCGAGCGAGAGCTCCTACAATGAGCAGTTCTTC.

This chain joins TRBV15 and TRBJ1-2; 9 bases align to TRBD1. CDR1 is LNHNV and CDR2 is YYDKDF in the germline V gene (reference sequence). Unmatched junction bases numbered 7, after V lost 0 bases and J lost 8 bases. This CDR3 region has 15 residues. The CDR3 protein is CATSRELQGAWGYTF. The CDR3 DNA is TGTGCCACCAGCAGAGAGTTACAGGGGGCGTGGGGCTACACCTTC. Full variable domain (missing parts from reference TRBV15 and TRBJ1-2): DAMVIQNPRYQVTQFGKPVTLSCSQTLNHNVMYWYQQKSSQAPKLLFHYYDKDFNNEADTPDNFQSRRPNTSFCFLDIRSPGLGDTAMYLCATSRELQGAWGYTFGSGTRLTVV.

The chain employs TRBV7-6 and TRBJ1-3; no clear D. Trimming left V 5 bases short and J 7 bases short, with 15 bases between. Germline V gives CDR1 SGHVS, CDR2 FNYEAQ. The CDR3 length is 14 residues. The CDR3 reads CASSRTGSGNTIYF. The CDR3 coding sequence is TGTGCCAGCAGCCGGACTGGGTCAGGCAACACCATATATTTT. The full variable domain, in which reference TRBV7-6 and TRBJ1-3 provide the parts outside the CDR3, is GAGVSQSPRYKVTKRGQDVALRCDPISGHVSLYWYRQALGQGPEFLTYFNYEAQQDKSGLPNDRFSAERPEGSISTLTIQRTEQRDSAMYRCASSRTGSGNTIYFGEGSWLTVV.

The sample holds one count of this clone. Within the sample, other DNA sequences also encode this same CDR3. The rearrangement joins TRBV3-1 (or the pseudogene TRBV3-2) to TRBJ2-7; 10 bases agree with TRBD2. The CDR3 loop spans 14 amino acids. Germline assignment: CDR1 LGHDT and CDR2 YNNKEL (reference sequence). With 4 bases clipped from V and 2 bases from J, the junction kept 2 bases outside the gene matches. Written as DNA, the CDR3 is TGTGCCAGCAGCCGACTAGCGGGCGCCTACGAGCAGTACTTC. It encodes CASSRLAGAYEQYF.

CDR3 in DNA: TGTGCCAGCTCACCCACGGGACAGGCGACTATTCAGTACTTC. Its translation is CASSPTGQATIQYF. The V and J genes are TRBV18 and TRBJ2-4; 8 nucleotides agree with TRBD1. The CDR3 loop spans 14 amino acids. V shed 3 bases and J 10 bases; nucleotides not matched to a gene: 8. The germline V gene encodes CDR1 KGHSH and CDR2 LQKENI.

V is TRBV3-1 (or the pseudogene TRBV3-2) and J is TRBJ1-2; D is perhaps TRBD1 (6 bases). CDR3 length: 14 residues. V dropped 0 bases and J dropped 8 bases, with 13 bases sitting between them. Germline V gene sequence: CDR1 LGHDT, CDR2 YNNKEL (reference sequence). The DNA of the CDR3 is TGTGCCAGCAGCCAAGATCGGGGGGCGGGCGGCTACACCTTC. Protein: CASSQDRGAGGYTF.

V gene TRBV5-1 combines with J gene TRBJ1-4; possibly TRBD1 for D (5 bases). V shed 0 bases and J shed 8 bases, with 11 bases lying between them. The CDR3 spans 14 residues. The V gene's germline CDR1 is SGHRS and CDR2 YFSETQ. The CDR3 DNA reads as TGCGCCAGCAGCTTGGATAGGGGCTGGGAAAAACTGTTTTTT. This codes for CASSLDRGWEKLFF. Based on the CDR3 plus reference TRBV5-1 and TRBJ1-4, the full variable domain is KAGVTQTPRYLIKTRGQQVTLSCSPISGHRSVSWYQQTPGQGLQFLFEYFSETQRNKGNFPGRFSGRQFSNSRSEMNVSTLELGDSALYLCASSLDRGWEKLFFGSGTQLSVL.

The chain employs TRBV5-1 and TRBJ2-5, with 7 bases lining up with TRBD1. This CDR3 is 15 amino acids long. Unmatched junction bases numbered 11, after V lost 4 bases and J lost 5 bases. Germline V gene data show CDR1 as SGHRS and CDR2 as YFSETQ. CDR3 DNA sequence: TGCGCCAGCAGCGTGCAGGGGGTAAACGGGGAGACCCAGTACTTC. This encodes CASSVQGVNGETQYF. The whole variable domain, filled in from reference TRBV5-1 and TRBJ2-5, reads KAGVTQTPRYLIKTRGQQVTLSCSPISGHRSVSWYQQTPGQGLQFLFEYFSETQRNKGNFPGRFSGRQFSNSRSEMNVSTLELGDSALYLCASSVQGVNGETQYFGPGTRLLVL.

This clone was picked up many times. V gene TRBV6-6 combines with J gene TRBJ2-2, with 14 positions matching TRBD2. After removal of 6 bases from V and 3 bases from J, the junction contained 6 bases not matched to a gene. The CDR3 covers 17 residues. CDR1 and CDR2 from the germline V gene are MNHNY and SVGAGI (reference sequence). DNA for the CDR3: TGTGCCAGCAGCCGACTAGCGGGAGGGCGGGACACCGGGGAGCTGTTTTTT. Encoded protein: CASSRLAGGRDTGELFF.

V and J are TRBV15 and TRBJ2-3; maybe TRBD2 (6 bases). In germline, CDR1 is LNHNV, CDR2 YYDKDF (reference sequence). CDR3 length: 17 amino acids. Trimming pared 0 bases from V and 3 bases from J, leaving 16 bases between. Here the CDR3 DNA reads TGTGCCACCAGCAGAGATCGAGCGGGTTTTGGTACAGATACGCAGTATTTT. The encoded protein is CATSRDRAGFGTDTQYF.

The chain uses TRBV28 and TRBJ2-7; D not resolved. Trimming removed 3 bases at V and 0 bases at J, with 12 bases between. The germline CDR1 and CDR2 sequences are MDHEN and SYDVKM. The CDR3 has 15 amino acids. The CDR3 nucleotides are TGTGCCAGCAGTTTCGATCCGGTTCTCTCCTACGAGCAGTACTTC. Its protein product is CASSFDPVLSYEQYF.

V usage is TRBV2 and J usage is TRBJ1-1; no reliable D call. V was cut by 4 bases and J by 1 base, with 10 bases left in between. From germline, CDR1 is SNHLY and CDR2 FYNNEI. The CDR3 length is 14 residues. CDR3 nucleotide sequence: TGTGCCAGCAGTGTTCTGAGTCAGAACACTGAAGCTTTCTTT. Encoded protein: CASSVLSQNTEAFF.

The V call is TRBV4-1, the J call TRBJ2-5; TRBD2 agrees at 13 bases. The length of the CDR3 is 18 residues. Looked up from germline, CDR1 is MGHRA and CDR2 is YSYEKL. V shed 0 bases, J shed 4 bases, and the junction held 8 bases outside the gene matches. The CDR3 region has the DNA TGCGCCAGCAGCCAAGAAGGGGTCACTAGCGGGAGGGCAGAGACCCAGTACTTC. Protein sequence: CASSQEGVTSGRAETQYF.

V usage is TRBV4-2 and J usage is TRBJ2-1; 14 bases are shared with TRBD2. The germline gives CDR1 LGHNA, CDR2 YNFKEQ. Trimming cost V 1 base and J 5 bases; bases outside gene matches: 16. The CDR3 covers 21 residues. This chain's CDR3 is CASSQVKTVGLAGGTNNEQFF. In DNA, the CDR3 is TGTGCCAGCAGCCAAGTCAAGACAGTTGGACTAGCGGGAGGAACGAACAATGAGCAGTTCTTC.

The chain employs TRBV19 and TRBJ2-7; TRBD1 matches 8 bases. In germline, CDR1 is LNHDA, CDR2 SQIVND (reference sequence). The CDR3 covers 13 residues. V was clipped by 5 bases and J by 5 bases; unmatched bases: 5. The CDR3 coding sequence is TGTGCCAGTAGTCTTCCGGACAGGGACGAGCAGTACTTC. Translation gives CASSLPDRDEQYF.

This chain joins TRBV18 and TRBJ1-1; 7 bases match TRBD1. The germline gives CDR1 KGHSH, CDR2 LQKENI. The CDR3 has 16 amino acids. Trimming took 5 bases from V and 1 from J; bases not matched to a gene: 10. CDR3 loop: CASSFSAGTANTEAFF. The CDR3 bases are TGTGCCAGCTCATTCTCGGCCGGGACAGCGAACACTGAAGCTTTCTTT.

This chain connects TRBV6-1 to TRBJ2-6; a possible D gene is TRBD1 (6 bases). Looked up from germline, CDR1 is MNHNS and CDR2 is SASEGT. The V and J ends lost 1 base and 4 bases respectively, with 11 bases between them. This CDR3 has 16 amino acids. CDR3 region: CASSEGGGSGANVLTF. The CDR3 DNA is TGTGCCAGCAGTGAAGGAGGGGGATCCGGGGCCAACGTCCTGACTTTC.

The chain couples TRBV21-1 to TRBJ1-4; the table's D call of TRBD1 was not tested on the DNA. TRBV21-1 is described as a pseudogene. This CDR3 is built from 19 residues. The CDR3 sequence: CASSKGQGAGLLENEKLFF. CDR3 nucleotides: TGTGCCAGCAGTAAAGGACAGGGGGCCGGACTCCTAGAAAATGAAAAACTGTTTTTT.

The chain uses TRBV11-3 and TRBJ2-5; 7 bases match TRBD1. CDR1 is SGHNT and CDR2 is YENEEA in the germline V gene. The CDR3 totals 14 residues. Trimming took 3 bases from V and 3 from J; bases not matched to a gene: 4. CDR3 bases: TGTGCCAGCAGCTTGGGCAGGGGGAAAGAGACCCAGTACTTC. Its protein product is CASSLGRGKETQYF.